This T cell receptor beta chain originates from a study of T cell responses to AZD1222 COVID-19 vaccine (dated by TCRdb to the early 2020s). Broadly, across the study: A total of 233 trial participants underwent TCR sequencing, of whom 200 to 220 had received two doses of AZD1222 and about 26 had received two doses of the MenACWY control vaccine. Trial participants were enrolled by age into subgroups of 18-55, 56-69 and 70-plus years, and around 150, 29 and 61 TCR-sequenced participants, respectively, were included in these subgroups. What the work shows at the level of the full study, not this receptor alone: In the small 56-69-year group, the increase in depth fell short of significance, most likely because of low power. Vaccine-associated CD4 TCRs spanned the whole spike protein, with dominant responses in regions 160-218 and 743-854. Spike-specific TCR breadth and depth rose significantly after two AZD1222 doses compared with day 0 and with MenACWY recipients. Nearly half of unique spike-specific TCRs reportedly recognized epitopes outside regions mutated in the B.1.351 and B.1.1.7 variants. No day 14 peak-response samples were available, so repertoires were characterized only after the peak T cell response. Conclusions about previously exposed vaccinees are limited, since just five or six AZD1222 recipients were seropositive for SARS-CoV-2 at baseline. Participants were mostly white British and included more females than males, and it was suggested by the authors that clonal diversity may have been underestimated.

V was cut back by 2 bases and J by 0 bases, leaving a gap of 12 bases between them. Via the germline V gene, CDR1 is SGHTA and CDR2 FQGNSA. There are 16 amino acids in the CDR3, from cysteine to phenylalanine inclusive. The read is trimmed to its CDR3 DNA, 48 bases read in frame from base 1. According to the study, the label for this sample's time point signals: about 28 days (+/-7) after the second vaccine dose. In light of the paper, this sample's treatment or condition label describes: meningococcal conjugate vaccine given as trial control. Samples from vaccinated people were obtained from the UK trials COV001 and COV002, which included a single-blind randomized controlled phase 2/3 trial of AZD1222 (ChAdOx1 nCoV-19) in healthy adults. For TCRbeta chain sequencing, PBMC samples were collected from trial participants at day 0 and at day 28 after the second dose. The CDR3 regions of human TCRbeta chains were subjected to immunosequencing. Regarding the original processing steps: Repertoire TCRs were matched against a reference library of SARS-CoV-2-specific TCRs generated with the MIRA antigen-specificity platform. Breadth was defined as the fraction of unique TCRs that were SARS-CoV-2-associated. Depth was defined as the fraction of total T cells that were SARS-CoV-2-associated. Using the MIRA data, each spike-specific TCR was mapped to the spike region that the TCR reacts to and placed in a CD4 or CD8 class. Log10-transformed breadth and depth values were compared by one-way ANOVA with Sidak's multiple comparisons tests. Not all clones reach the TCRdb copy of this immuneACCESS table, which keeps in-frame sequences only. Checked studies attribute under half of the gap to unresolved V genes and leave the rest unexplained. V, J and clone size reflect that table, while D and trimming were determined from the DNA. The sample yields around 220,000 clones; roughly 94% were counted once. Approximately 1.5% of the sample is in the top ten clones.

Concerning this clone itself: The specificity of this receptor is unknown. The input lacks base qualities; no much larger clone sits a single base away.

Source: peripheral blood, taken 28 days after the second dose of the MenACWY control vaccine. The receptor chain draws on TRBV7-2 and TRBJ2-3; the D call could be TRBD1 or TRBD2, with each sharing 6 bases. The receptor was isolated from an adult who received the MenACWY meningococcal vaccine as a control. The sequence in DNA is TGTGCCAGCAGCTTACAGAGGGGGGTTAGCACAGATACGCAGTATTTT. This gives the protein CASSLQRGVSTDTQYF.